This passage covers 14 T cell receptor beta chains from one sample sequenced in a study of blood T cell repertoires in COVID-19. Sequencing was performed with immunoSEQ multiplex PCR; in TCRdb, only in-frame clones are kept and a portion is missing. The top ten clones hold roughly 0.86% of a sample with approximately 340,000 clones, about nine tenths of them seen once. The sample consisted of PBMCs or T cells enriched from blood (not recorded which). The receptors here all came from a woman between 40 and 50 years old who had been exposed to COVID-19.

The V and J genes are TRBV10-3 and TRBJ1-2, with TRBD1 as a possible D gene (5 bases). The V gene lost 2 bases and the J gene lost 0 bases, with 13 bases spanning the gap. Germline CDR1 reads ENHRY; CDR2 reads SYGVKD. This CDR3 contains 16 residues. CDR3 DNA sequence: TGTGCCATCAGTGAGCCTGGACAAGCTACTAACTATGGCTACACCTTC. It yields the protein CAISEPGQATNYGYTF.

V is TRBV3-1 (or the pseudogene TRBV3-2) and J is TRBJ2-1; 8 bases align to TRBD2. Germline CDR1 reads LGHDT; CDR2 reads YNNKEL (reference sequence). After removal of 4 bases from V and 7 bases from J, the junction contained 9 bases not matched to a gene. This CDR3 is built from 15 residues. The CDR3 sequence: CASSPSGSRWNEQFF. CDR3 DNA sequence: TGTGCCAGCAGCCCGAGCGGGAGTCGTTGGAATGAGCAGTTCTTC.

The chain recombines TRBV11-3 with TRBJ2-7, with 9 nucleotides matching TRBD2. Germline V lookup: CDR1 SGHNT, CDR2 YENEEA. V was clipped by 1 base and J by 5 bases; unmatched bases: 3. This CDR3 comprises 14 residues. CDR3 loop: CASSLVAGAHEQYF. The CDR3 bases are TGTGCCAGCAGCTTAGTAGCGGGAGCTCACGAGCAGTACTTC.

The chain carries TRBV19 and TRBJ2-3; 8 bases line up with TRBD2. The CDR3 spans 17 residues. Germline loops: CDR1 LNHDA, CDR2 SQIVND (reference sequence). The ends lost 4 bases at V and 2 bases at J; junction bases unmatched: 11. As DNA, the CDR3 is TGTGCCAGTAGTACCCGAAGTCTAGCGGGCATCACAGATACGCAGTATTTT. It is translated as CASSTRSLAGITDTQYF.

The chain is built from TRBV12-5 and TRBJ1-2; 8 positions agree with TRBD1. V shed 0 bases, J shed 4 bases, and the junction held 10 bases outside the gene matches. Germline V gives CDR1 LGHNT, CDR2 FRNRAP. CDR3 length equals 17 residues. The CDR3 coding sequence is TGTGCTAGTGGTTTGGTGGCAGGGGGCAAAATCGTCTATGGCTACACCTTC. Translating it yields CASGLVAGGKIVYGYTF.

The chain carries TRBV5-8 and TRBJ1-1; D may be TRBD1 (6 bases). The CDR3 has 12 amino acids. Germline CDR1 reads SGHTS; CDR2 reads YDEGEE. The V end lost 10 bases, the J end lost 2 bases, and 12 bases lay between the germline ends. The CDR3 bases are TGTGCCGGGGGCAGGCCCAACACTGAAGCTTTCTTT. Encoded protein: CAGGRPNTEAFF.

The rearrangement joins TRBV19 to TRBJ2-7; 8 nucleotides agree with TRBD1. Trimming cost V 4 bases and J 2 bases; bases outside gene matches: 7. This CDR3 region has 15 residues. In germline, CDR1 is LNHDA, CDR2 SQIVND (reference sequence). Here the CDR3 DNA reads TGTGCCAGTAGTAACCCCGGGACAGGAACCTACGAGCAGTACTTC. Residues: CASSNPGTGTYEQYF.

The chain has TRBV10-3 and TRBJ2-7; 12 positions match TRBD1. Germline CDR1 reads ENHRY; CDR2 reads SYGVKD. V lost 10 bases to trimming and J lost 6 bases; unmatched junction nucleotides: 22. The CDR3 loop spans 18 amino acids. CDR3 protein: CATGGMAGQGAKKGEQYF. The CDR3 DNA is TGTGCCACAGGAGGGATGGCGGGACAGGGGGCGAAGAAGGGCGAGCAGTACTTC.

V is TRBV4-3 and J is TRBJ1-6; 9 bases fit TRBD1. The CDR3 contains 17 residues. In germline, CDR1 is LGHNA, CDR2 YSLEER. The J segment lost 7 bases and the V segment lost 0 bases, leaving 7 bases of the junction unmatched. The CDR3 DNA reads as TGCGCCAGCAGCCAAGACCGGACAGGGGTTCGAAATTCACCCCTCCACTTT. It translates to CASSQDRTGVRNSPLHF.

The chain links TRBV19 to TRBJ1-2, with TRBD1 identical over 7 bases. CDR1 is LNHDA, CDR2 SQIVND, per germline (reference sequence). The CDR3 runs to 15 residues. The V segment lost 0 bases and the J segment 4 bases; nucleotides outside the gene matches: 5. The chain's CDR3 is CASSIDPTGFYGYTF. For the CDR3, the DNA is TGTGCCAGTAGTATAGACCCGACAGGGTTCTATGGCTACACCTTC.

The rearrangement uses TRBV19 and TRBJ2-7, with D perhaps matching TRBD1 (6 bases). This CDR3 is 16 amino acids long. Trimming removed 3 bases from V and 0 bases from J, with 15 bases in between. Germline CDR1 is LNHDA and CDR2 is SQIVND (reference sequence). DNA of the CDR3: TGTGCCAGTAGTATGCTCTCTACAGGGCGCTCCTACGAGCAGTACTTC. It yields the protein CASSMLSTGRSYEQYF.

This chain links TRBV27 with TRBJ1-6, with D maybe TRBD1 (6 bases). The CDR3 covers 13 residues. Looked up from germline, CDR1 is MNHEY and CDR2 is SMNVEV (reference sequence). Deletions cut 6 bases from V and 7 bases from J, with 10 bases between. This CDR3 reads CASRTGGNSPLHF. The CDR3 bases are TGTGCCAGCAGGACAGGTGGGAATTCACCCCTCCACTTT.

This clone appeared once. The rearrangement joins TRBV6-5 to TRBJ2-7, with D possibly being TRBD1 (5 bases). V lost 0 bases and J 5 bases, leaving 14 bases between the germline ends. Germline V CDR1 and CDR2: MNHEY, SVGAGI. The CDR3 extends over 15 amino acids. The CDR3 region is CASSYSLGSRDEQYF. The CDR3, as DNA: TGTGCCAGCAGTTACTCCCTGGGTAGCAGGGACGAGCAGTACTTC.

The gene calls are TRBV30 and TRBJ2-5; D gene uncertain. The CDR3 covers 12 residues. Trimming removed 3 bases from V and 5 bases from J, with 10 bases in between. Germline CDR1 is GTSNPN and CDR2 is SVGIG (reference sequence). CDR3 sequence reads: CAWSLMRETQYF. The CDR3 DNA follows: TGTGCCTGGAGCCTAATGAGGGAGACCCAGTACTTC.